Detailed here is one TCR beta chain. This clonotype was counted many times. What this receptor recognizes is not known. No per-base quality is available; no much larger clone lies one base away. Ophthalmopathy patients were characterized by moderately to severely active disease, a Clinical Activity Score of at least 3, a NOSPECS grade of at least 4, and a disease duration under 3 months. Patients were excluded if they had other autoimmune diseases, uncontrolled infections, pregnancy or lactation. Diagnosis was based on clinical symptoms, serum thyroxine, TRAb, thyroid ultrasound and orbital computed tomography. Using Ficoll-Paque density gradient centrifugation, PBMCs were isolated from 8.5 to 10 ml of fresh peripheral blood. Trizol reagent was used to extract the total RNA, and its quality was then checked on an Agilent 2100 Bioanalyzer. V trim: 8 bases; J trim: 3 bases; unmatched bases: 15. The cysteine opens and the phenylalanine closes a CDR3 of 17 amino acids. The read is trimmed to its CDR3 DNA, 51 bases read in frame from base 1. In the germline V gene, CDR1 corresponds to MGHDK and CDR2 to SYGVNS.

For repertoire sequencing, the TCR beta CDR3 regions were amplified from RNA transcripts. The first round of RT-PCR was done with HTBI primers and the Qiagen OneStep RT-PCR kit, and was followed by a second round of multiplex PCR, then size selection and purification. The libraries underwent paired-end sequencing with 100 bp reads on an Illumina HiSeq2000. The study's processing was this. Reads were processed with SOAPnuke, discarding reads with adapters, uncalled bases, mean Phred below 15, or no exact constant-primer or identifier match. COPE v1.2.5 was used to merge the high-quality paired reads. Each unique nucleotide sequence was treated as a clonotype, and MiTCR v1.1 was used to align the clonotypes to the IMGT TRB V, D and J references. The analysis was limited to V-J combinations with a frequency above 0.0001, which together covered 98% to 99.2% of repertoires. A TCR clonal expansion and chaos score per V-J combination was defined as the ratio of F50 clonal expansion to chaos observed in the TCRdist matrix. Welch's t-statistics and random forest were used to reduce the features to around 13 V-J combinations, which were then used as input to a naive Bayes classifier. The similarity between thyroid and blood repertoires was quantified using the Morisita-Horn index. TCRdb trimmed the raw reads at Q25, called clones with MiXCR and kept productive beta chains. Rows with one shared CDR3 protein collapse into an entry with the most common genes and DNA. TCRdb, rather than the study authors, made the V and J calls. In all, the sample holds about 240,000 distinct CDR3 sequences, and around 42% of those were seen once. The ten top clones hold roughly 50% of the sample.

The data belong to a study of Graves' ophthalmopathy and Graves' hyperthyroidism (dated by TCRdb to the late 2010s). Broadly, across the study: Peripheral blood was collected at initial diagnosis, before any treatment. TCR beta repertoire signatures were used to distinguish Graves' ophthalmopathy from Graves' hyperthyroidism and to predict progression to ophthalmopathy. In total, over 130 blood samples were TCR-sequenced: approximately 42 ophthalmopathy, approximately 80 hyperthyroidism and some 17 hyperthyroidism-to-ophthalmopathy patients. To explore V-J signatures that distinguish ophthalmopathy from hyperthyroidism, a discovery set of about a hundred patients was enrolled, made up of about 40 with ophthalmopathy and fewer than 60 with stable hyperthyroidism. An independent validation cohort comprised some 19 hyperthyroidism patients and some 16 patients who later progressed from hyperthyroidism to ophthalmopathy. In a handful of hyperthyroidism patients, the T-cell repertoire of thyroid tissue was compared with the T-cell repertoire of blood. Following sample collection, hyperthyroidism patients were given methimazole at a starting dose of 30 mg daily, and ophthalmopathy patients were given high-dose intravenous methylprednisolone.

What the study reported, not specific to this receptor: In validation, the model predicted ophthalmopathy progression with over 60% sensitivity and roughly 72% specificity; eleven to twelve predicted patients were CT-confirmed with GO in a median of around 6.5 months. Sample size was not predetermined statistically, and investigators were not blinded to group allocation. Among expanded thyroid clonotypes with frequency above 0.001, most also showed up in blood, which suggests that blood repertoires may reflect the thyroid immune response. Ophthalmopathy was separated from stable hyperthyroidism by the 13-signature model with roughly 90% sensitivity and around 81% specificity in cross-validation and with 80%/75% in the test set.

The sample comprised peripheral blood. The clonotype comes from an adult man with Graves' ophthalmopathy. The chain is made from TRBV25-1 and TRBJ2-5, with 10 bases in between that match TRBD2. CDR3 loop: CASPWWTLAGDEETQYF. The nucleotide sequence reads TGTGCCAGCCCCTGGTGGACGCTAGCGGGGGACGAAGAGACCCAGTACTTC.